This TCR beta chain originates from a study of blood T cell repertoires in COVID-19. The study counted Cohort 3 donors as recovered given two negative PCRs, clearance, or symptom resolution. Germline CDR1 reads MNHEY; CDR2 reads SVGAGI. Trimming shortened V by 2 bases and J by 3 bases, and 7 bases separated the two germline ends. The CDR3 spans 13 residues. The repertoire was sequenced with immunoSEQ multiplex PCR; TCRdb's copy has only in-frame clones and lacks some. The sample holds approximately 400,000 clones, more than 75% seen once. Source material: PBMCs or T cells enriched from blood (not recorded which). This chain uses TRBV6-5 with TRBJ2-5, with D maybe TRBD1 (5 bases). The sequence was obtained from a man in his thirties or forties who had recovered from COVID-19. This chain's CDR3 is CASSYGREETQYF. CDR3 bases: TGTGCCAGCAGTTACGGCAGGGAAGAGACCCAGTACTTC.